Sequencing of this TCR beta chain was carried out in a study of beta chain features in type 1 diabetes. Overall study context: Examination covered roughly 100,000,000 sorted cells spanning all samples.

On average, the one heparinised blood draw given by each donor was 90 to 150 mL. Once sorted, every population was more than 95% pure. This clone was seen only a few times. The authors reverse transcribed all of the isolated RNA, so sequencing captured expressed TCRB transcripts. Stem cell-like memory T cell samples averaged about 1.01 million immunoSEQ reads each. Here immunoSEQ multiplex PCR was the method, and the copy in TCRdb shows in-frame clones only, minus some. This table has about 16,000 clones, over 45% appearing once. Germline CDR1 SEHNR, CDR2 FQNEAQ (reference sequence). Trimming took off 3 bases at V and 1 base at J, with 6 bases between the two ends. The CDR3 covers 14 residues.

This chain connects TRBV7-9 to TRBJ1-4; the D gene is possibly TRBD1 (5 bases). This clonotype was sampled from a woman younger than 35 in good health. The sequenced sample consisted of stem cell memory CD4+ T cells from blood. The CDR3 is CASSFQGTNEKLFF. CDR3 in DNA: TGTGCCAGCAGCTTTCAGGGAACTAATGAAAAACTGTTTTTT.